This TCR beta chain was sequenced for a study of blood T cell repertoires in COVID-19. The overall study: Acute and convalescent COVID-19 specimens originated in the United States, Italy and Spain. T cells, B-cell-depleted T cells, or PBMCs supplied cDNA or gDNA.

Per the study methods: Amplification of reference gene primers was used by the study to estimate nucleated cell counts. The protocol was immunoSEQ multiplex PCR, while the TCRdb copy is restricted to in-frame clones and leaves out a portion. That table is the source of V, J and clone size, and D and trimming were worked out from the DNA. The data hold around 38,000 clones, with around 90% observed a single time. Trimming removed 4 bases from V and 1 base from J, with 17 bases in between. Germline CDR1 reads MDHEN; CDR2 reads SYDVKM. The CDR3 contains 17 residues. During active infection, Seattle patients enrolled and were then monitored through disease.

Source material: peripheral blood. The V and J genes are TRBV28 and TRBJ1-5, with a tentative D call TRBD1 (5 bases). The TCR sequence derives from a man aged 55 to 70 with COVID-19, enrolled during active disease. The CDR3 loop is CASSSHRGGYSNQPQHF. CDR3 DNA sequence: TGTGCCAGCAGTTCGCATCGGGGGGGGTACAGCAATCAGCCCCAGCATTTT. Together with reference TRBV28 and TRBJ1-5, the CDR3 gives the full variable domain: DVKVTQSSRYLVKRTGEKVFLECVQDMDHENMFWYRQDPGLGLRLIYFSYDVKMKEKGDIPEGYSVSREKKERFSLILESASTNQTSMYLCASSSHRGGYSNQPQHFGDGTRLSIL.